Detailed here is one T cell receptor (beta chain). There were 200,000 CFSE-labeled responder cells plated together with 200,000 irradiated, violet-dye-labeled stimulator cells. This sample stems from a study of graft-versus-host responses after intestinal transplantation. Study results and limitations: There was an association between peak levels of circulating GvH clones and early post-transplant HvG declines. Patients who carried graft-donor T cell macrochimerism also had high graft-versus-host to host-versus-graft clonal ratios in their allografts. Investigators detected GvH clones in recipient marrow, with some emerging earlier in ileum or blood.

Repertoires were generated with immunoSEQ multiplex PCR, while TCRdb's copy carries only in-frame clones and drops some. Of tens of thousands of clones detected, about 60% appear once; the ten largest clones hold approximately 1%. Germline CDR1 is KGHSH and CDR2 is LQKENI. Trimming shortened V by 3 bases and J by 6 bases, and 5 bases separated the two germline ends. CDR3 length: 12 amino acids. This clonotype was obtained from a human patient who received an intestinal transplant. This sequence joins TRBV18 and TRBJ2-2; unclear D gene. The source was alloreactive CD4+ T cells from a mixed lymphocyte reaction culture, collected before intestinal transplant. Subset reported: CFSE-low proliferating T cells sorted from approximately six-day pre-transplant mixed lymphocyte reaction (GvH or HvG direction). The CDR3 region is CASSPPAGELFF. CDR3 bases: TGTGCCAGCTCACCCCCCGCCGGGGAGCTGTTTTTT.